Given below is one T cell receptor (beta chain) in context. Its antigen is undetermined. After CD4 positive bead selection, the CD4-negative fraction gave CD8 T cells. This sample is drawn from a study of naive and memory T cell subsets. The beta constant-region primer was an equimolar mix of two oligonucleotides covering TRBC1 and TRBC2. Nested alpha and beta constant-region primers with the SP2 primer drove four PCR rounds on ligated cDNA. Ligation attached a single-stranded oligonucleotide with a 12-nucleotide UMI and the SP2 primer to the cDNA 3' end. From the UMI-ligation and nested PCR reads, TCRdb called clonotypes with MiXCR, one entry per CDR3 protein. The table lists around 140,000 distinct CDR3 sequences, approximately 18% of them singletons. Findings and caveats of the study: Especially in CD8 cells, naive repertoires contained a few larger clonotypes, possibly CD45RA-re-expressing memory cells.

The receptor comes from a human donor in good health. The sample consisted of naive CD8+ T cells from blood.

Here the CDR3 DNA reads TGCAGCGTTGAATCGGAAGAGAGCTCCTACAATGAGCAGTTCTTC. This translates into CSVESEESSYNEQFF. This chain uses TRBV29-1 with TRBJ2-1; D remains unclear. The CDR3 sequence is 15 residues long. Trimming cost V 2 bases and J 0 bases, with 11 bases left between them. CDR1 is SQVTM, CDR2 ANQGSEA, per germline.